The 18 T cell receptor beta chains given below trace back to one sample, sequenced in a study of T cells in Graves' hyperthyroidism and ophthalmopathy. The source material, RNA transcripts, was used to amplify TCR beta CDR3 regions. Carried out on the TCR CDR3, a first-round RT-PCR used the HTBI primer set. In TCRdb, the multiplex PCR reads were re-called with MiXCR into one record per CDR3 protein. The profile covers 550,000 to 800,000 distinct CDR3 sequences, with roughly 17% appearing a single time and about 16% taken by the ten largest. The sequencing sample was made of blood. These receptors all stem from a man aged 50-59 years with Graves' hyperthyroidism.

The J gene is TRBJ2-3, the V gene TRBV10-1; 14 bases are shared with TRBD2. The CDR3 is 19 residues long. V shed 8 bases and J 6 bases; nucleotides not matched to a gene: 19. The germline gives CDR1 WNHNN, CDR2 SYGVQD (reference sequence). The CDR3 is CASGAGGLAGVLSRDTQYF. The CDR3 DNA reads as TGCGCCAGCGGAGCAGGGGGACTAGCGGGAGTGCTATCTCGGGATACGCAGTATTTT.

The chain combines TRBV9 with TRBJ2-1; 7 positions match TRBD2. Germline V gene lookup returns CDR1 SGDLS and CDR2 YYNGEE. V shed 6 bases and J 4 bases; nucleotides not matched to a gene: 10. This CDR3 has 15 amino acids. The CDR3 spells CASTTTGTTYNEQFF. CDR3 bases: TGTGCCAGCACCACAACCGGGACTACGTACAATGAGCAGTTCTTC.

This clonotype was detected ten times or more. The chain recombines TRBV18 with TRBJ2-7; weak D call: TRBD2 (6 bases). The CDR3 is 13 residues long. Deletions cut 10 bases from V and 0 bases from J, with 13 bases between. Germline CDR1 reads KGHSH; CDR2 reads LQKENI. CDR3 sequence (DNA): TGTGCCACCCACGGGGGAGGCTCCTACGAGCAGTACTTC. Residues: CATHGGGSYEQYF.

The rearrangement joins TRBV29-1 to TRBJ1-2, with D unclear. V was cut by 5 bases and J by 4 bases, with 8 bases left in between. Per germline, CDR1 SQVTM and CDR2 ANQGSEA. CDR3 length: 11 residues. CDR3 nucleotides: TGCAGCGTTTTATTCGGCTATGGCTACACCTTC. This translates into CSVLFGYGYTF. Drawing the rest from reference TRBV29-1 and TRBJ1-2, the complete variable domain is SAVISQKPSRDICQRGTSLTIQCQVDSQVTMMFWYRQQPGQSLTLIATANQGSEATYESGFVIDKFPISRPNLTFSTLTVSNMSPEDSSIYLCSVLFGYGYTFGSGTRLTVV.

This clonotype occurred many times. The J gene is TRBJ2-7, the V gene TRBV19; the D is unclear. This CDR3 is 13 amino acids long. Trimming left V 7 bases short and J 6 bases short, with 16 bases between. CDR1 and CDR2 from the germline V gene are LNHDA and SQIVND (reference sequence). This CDR3 reads CASKDRVSGEQYF. CDR3 DNA: TGTGCCAGTAAGGACCGGGTATCAGGCGAGCAGTACTTC.

On this clonotype itself: The junction and the germline gene differ at one end; a read error may be behind it. The chain carries TRBV5-1 and TRBJ1-1; D is possibly TRBD1 (5 bases). Germline CDR1 reads SGHRS; CDR2 reads YFSETQ. The length of the CDR3 is 14 residues. In DNA form, the CDR3 reads TGCGCCAGCAGCGACTACGAAGGGGAAACTGAAGCTTCCTTT. Encoded protein: CASSDYEGETEASF.

This clonotype appeared many times. The V and J genes are TRBV30 and TRBJ1-1; possibly TRBD1 for D (6 bases). Germline values: CDR1 GTSNPN, CDR2 SVGIG (reference sequence). V gave up 2 bases and J gave up 4 bases, with 11 bases separating them. This CDR3 contains 13 residues. The CDR3 spells CAWSLSGVTEAFF. The CDR3 DNA reads TGTGCCTGGAGTTTATCAGGGGTCACTGAAGCTTTCTTT. The full variable domain, completed using reference TRBV30 and TRBJ1-1, is SQTIHQWPATLVQPVGSPLSLECTVEGTSNPNLYWYRQAAGRGLQLLFYSVGIGQISSEVPQNLSASRPQDRQFILSSKKLLLSDSGFYLCAWSLSGVTEAFFGQGTRLTVV.

This clonotype has a handful of counts. This chain uses TRBV20-1 with TRBJ2-2; 9 positions match TRBD2. In germline, CDR1 is DFQATT, CDR2 SNEGSKA (reference sequence). This CDR3 is 14 amino acids long. V lost 3 bases, J lost 8 bases, and 7 bases stayed unmatched. This CDR3 is CSASLAGKTGELFF. For the CDR3, the DNA is TGCAGTGCTAGTCTAGCGGGGAAAACAGGGGAGCTGTTTTTT.

This clonotype was recorded many times. The chain combines TRBV29-1 with TRBJ2-7, with 9 bases matching TRBD1. The CDR3 loop spans 14 amino acids. Germline values: CDR1 SQVTM, CDR2 ANQGSEA. V lost 0 bases, J lost 2 bases, and 2 bases stayed unmatched. The CDR3 here is CSVEEGTGTYEQYF. CDR3 DNA: TGCAGCGTTGAAGAGGGGACAGGGACCTACGAGCAGTACTTC.

The chain links TRBV28 to TRBJ2-7; 7 positions match TRBD1. The CDR3 covers 14 residues. The germline V gene has CDR1 MDHEN and CDR2 SYDVKM. J gave up 6 bases and V 6 bases, and 11 bases lay outside the gene matches. The CDR3 nucleotides read TGTGCCAGCAGCTCCGGGACAGCTTTCCTCGAGCAGTACTTC. It translates to CASSSGTAFLEQYF.

The CDR3 DNA sequence: TGTGCCACCAGCAGCGAAATTCCGGGACAGGGCGAGGGAGATTGGCCTGGGGCCAACGTCCTGACTTTC. Translating gives CATSSEIPGQGEGDWPGANVLTF. The rearrangement uses TRBV15 and TRBJ2-6; TRBD1 matches at 9 bases. The CDR3 consists of 23 residues. CDR1 is LNHNV, CDR2 YYDKDF, per germline (reference sequence). V shed 3 bases, J shed 2 bases, and the junction held 23 bases outside the gene matches.

This clonotype was detected only a few times. The chain employs TRBV20-1 and TRBJ2-7; no firm D call. Germline values: CDR1 DFQATT, CDR2 SNEGSKA (reference sequence). CDR3 length: 12 amino acids. Between the trimmed V and J ends, which lost 3 bases and 0 bases, there was a span of 6 bases. CDR3 bases: TGCAGTGCTAGCTGGGGCTCCTACGAGCAGTACTTC. Translating gives CSASWGSYEQYF.

This clonotype was counted many times. The chain has TRBV27 and TRBJ1-6; D is unclear. From germline, CDR1 is MNHEY and CDR2 SMNVEV (reference sequence). V was pared by 5 bases and J by 0 bases, with 8 bases between. This CDR3 region has 15 residues. The DNA for the CDR3 is TGTGCCAGCAGTCTCGCCGCCTCCTATAATTCACCCCTCCACTTT. This sequence encodes CASSLAASYNSPLHF.

Turning to this clonotype: This may arise from a read error, as a much more abundant clone is one base away. The rearrangement uses TRBV7-8 and TRBJ1-1; D is unclear. Germline V CDR1 and CDR2: SGHVS, FQNEAQ. The CDR3 has 12 residues. V lost 1 base and J 11 bases, leaving 11 bases between the germline ends. The CDR3 coding sequence is TGTGCCAGCAGCTTAGGGAGCGCGTCGGCTTTCTTT. Protein sequence: CASSLGSASAFF.

This clonotype has a count of ten or more. The V and J genes are TRBV24-1 and TRBJ2-1; 7 bases match TRBD1. Germline CDR1 is KGHDR and CDR2 is SFDVKD. Trimming cost V 5 bases and J 4 bases; bases outside gene matches: 10. This CDR3 is built from 16 residues. The CDR3 region has the DNA TGTGCCACCAGTGGTTCTACCGGGACAGTATACAATGAGCAGTTCTTC. The encoded protein is CATSGSTGTVYNEQFF.

For the CDR3, the DNA is TGTGCCAGTAGGCCCACGGGACGCTTGGAGAACTATGGCTACACCTTC. This translates into CASRPTGRLENYGYTF. The chain is built from TRBV19 and TRBJ1-2; D is perhaps TRBD1 (5 bases). V lost 6 bases and J 2 bases, leaving 19 bases between the germline ends. Germline CDR1 LNHDA, CDR2 SQIVND (reference sequence). The CDR3 is 16 residues long.

A few counts support this clonotype. The CDR3 reads CASSQIAGGPSNEQFF. The CDR3 bases are TGTGCCAGCAGTCAAATAGCGGGAGGGCCATCTAATGAGCAGTTCTTC. J is TRBJ2-1 and V is TRBV12-3 or TRBV12-4; 11 bases agree with TRBD2. The V and J ends lost 5 bases and 7 bases, in that order; junction bases with no gene match: 10. This CDR3 comprises 16 residues.

This clonotype occurred many times. V and J are TRBV28 and TRBJ1-5; D gene uncertain. The CDR3 has 12 residues. Germline assignment: CDR1 MDHEN and CDR2 SYDVKM. V was clipped by 6 bases and J by 4 bases, with 7 bases between them. Here the CDR3 reads CASSSDNQPQHF. CDR3 coding DNA: TGTGCCAGCAGCTCTGATAATCAGCCCCAGCATTTT.